Listed below are T cell receptor beta chains from one sample, sequenced in a study of blood T cell repertoires in COVID-19. Sequenced by immunoSEQ multiplex PCR; TCRdb stores in-frame clones only, minus some. Among about 240,000 clones listed, approximately 83% were seen once. Material for sequencing was peripheral blood. The source is a human donor in a cohort sampled during active COVID-19. CDR3s include the opening cysteine and the closing phenylalanine or tryptophan. D genes are given only for firm matches.

d_call: -; j_call: TRBJ1-2; v_call: TRBV11-2; cdr3_aa: CATDRNYGYTF; cdr3_nt: TGTGCCACCGACAGAAACTATGGCTACACCTTC
d_call: -; j_call: TRBJ1-2; v_call: TRBV28; cdr3_aa: CASSLPRTYGYTF; cdr3_nt: TGTGCCAGCAGTTTACCTAGGACATATGGCTACACCTTC
d_call: -; j_call: TRBJ2-7; v_call: TRBV5-6; cdr3_aa: CASSGSLFSYEQYF; cdr3_nt: TGTGCCAGCAGCGGTAGCCTCTTCTCCTACGAGCAGTACTTC
d_call: -; j_call: TRBJ2-1; v_call: TRBV9; cdr3_aa: CASSVYSYNEQFF; cdr3_nt: TGTGCCAGCAGCGTTTACTCCTACAATGAGCAGTTCTTC
d_call: -; j_call: TRBJ1-1; v_call: TRBV9; cdr3_aa: CASSEGRLGTEAFF; cdr3_nt: TGTGCCAGCAGCGAGGGGCGTCTAGGGACTGAAGCTTTCTTT
d_call: TRBD1; j_call: TRBJ2-1; v_call: TRBV2; cdr3_aa: CASSEGQGIGEQFF; cdr3_nt: TGTGCCAGCAGTGAAGGACAGGGAATCGGTGAGCAGTTCTTC
d_call: -; j_call: TRBJ2-1; v_call: TRBV9; cdr3_aa: CASSVEKESSYNEQFF; cdr3_nt: TGTGCCAGCAGCGTAGAGAAGGAGAGCTCCTACAATGAGCAGTTCTTC
d_call: TRBD2; j_call: TRBJ2-1; v_call: TRBV15; cdr3_aa: CATSRGREAPLDEQFF; cdr3_nt: TGTGCCACCAGCAGAGGCCGGGAGGCCCCTTTGGATGAGCAGTTCTTC
d_call: TRBD2; j_call: TRBJ2-3; v_call: TRBV3-1/TRBV3-2; cdr3_aa: CASSQDPTSGRSTDTQYF; cdr3_nt: TGTGCCAGCAGCCAAGATCCGACTAGCGGTCGTAGCACAGATACGCAGTATTTT
d_call: TRBD1; j_call: TRBJ2-7; v_call: TRBV15; cdr3_aa: CATSRDFPGAGGIFEQYF; cdr3_nt: TGTGCCACCAGCAGAGATTTCCCCGGGGCAGGGGGCATCTTCGAGCAGTACTTC
d_call: -; j_call: TRBJ2-3; v_call: TRBV10-3; cdr3_aa: CAITYSRDVDTQYF; cdr3_nt: TGTGCCATCACCTACAGTAGAGACGTGGATACGCAGTATTTT